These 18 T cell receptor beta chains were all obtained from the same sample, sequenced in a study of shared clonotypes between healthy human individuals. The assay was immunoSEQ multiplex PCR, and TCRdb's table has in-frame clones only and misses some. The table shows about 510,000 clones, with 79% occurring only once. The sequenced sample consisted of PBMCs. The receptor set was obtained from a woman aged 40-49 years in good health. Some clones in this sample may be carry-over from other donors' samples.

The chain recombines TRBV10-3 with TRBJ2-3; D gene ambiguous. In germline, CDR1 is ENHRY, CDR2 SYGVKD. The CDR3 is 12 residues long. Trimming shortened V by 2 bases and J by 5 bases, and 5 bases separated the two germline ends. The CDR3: CAISEAIDTQYF. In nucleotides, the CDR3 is TGTGCCATCAGTGAGGCAATAGATACGCAGTATTTT.

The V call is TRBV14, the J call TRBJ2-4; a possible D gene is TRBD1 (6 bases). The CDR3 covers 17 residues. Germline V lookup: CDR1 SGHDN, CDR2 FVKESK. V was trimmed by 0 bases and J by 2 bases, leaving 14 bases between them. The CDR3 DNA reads TGTGCCAGCAGCCAAGATCCCTCAGGGGCCCCCAAAAACATTCAGTACTTC. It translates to CASSQDPSGAPKNIQYF.

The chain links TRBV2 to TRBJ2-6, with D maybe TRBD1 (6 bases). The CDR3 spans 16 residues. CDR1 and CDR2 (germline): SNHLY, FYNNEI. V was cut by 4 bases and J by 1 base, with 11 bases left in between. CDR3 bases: TGTGCCAGCAGTGTTCTAGGGGGTTCTGGGGCCAACGTCCTGACTTTC. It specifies CASSVLGGSGANVLTF.

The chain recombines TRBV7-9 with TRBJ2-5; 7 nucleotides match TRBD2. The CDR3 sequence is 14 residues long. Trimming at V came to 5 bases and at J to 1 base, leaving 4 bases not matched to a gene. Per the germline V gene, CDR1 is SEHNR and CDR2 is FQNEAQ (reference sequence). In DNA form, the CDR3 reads TGTGCCAGCAGCCGCGGGACTACCCAAGAGACCCAGTACTTC. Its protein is CASSRGTTQETQYF.

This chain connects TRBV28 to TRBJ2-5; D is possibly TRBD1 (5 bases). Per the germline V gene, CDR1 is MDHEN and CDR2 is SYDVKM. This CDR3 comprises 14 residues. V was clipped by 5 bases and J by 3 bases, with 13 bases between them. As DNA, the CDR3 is TGTGCCAGCAGTCTCCTTGGGGCAGAAGAGACCCAGTACTTC. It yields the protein CASSLLGAEETQYF. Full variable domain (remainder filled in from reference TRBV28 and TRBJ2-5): DVKVTQSSRYLVKRTGEKVFLECVQDMDHENMFWYRQDPGLGLRLIYFSYDVKMKEKGDIPEGYSVSREKKERFSLILESASTNQTSMYLCASSLLGAEETQYFGPGTRLLVL.

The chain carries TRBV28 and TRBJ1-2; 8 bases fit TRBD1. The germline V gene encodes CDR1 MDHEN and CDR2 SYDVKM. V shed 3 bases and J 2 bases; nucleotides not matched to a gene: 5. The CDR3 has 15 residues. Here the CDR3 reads CASSFSDRVNYGYTF. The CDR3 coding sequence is TGTGCCAGCAGTTTTTCGGACAGGGTCAACTATGGCTACACCTTC.

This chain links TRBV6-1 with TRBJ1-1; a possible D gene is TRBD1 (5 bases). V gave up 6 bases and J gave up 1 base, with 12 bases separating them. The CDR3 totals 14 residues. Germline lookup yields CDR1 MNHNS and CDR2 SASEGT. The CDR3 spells CASRDKDTNTEAFF. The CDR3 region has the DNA TGTGCCAGCAGGGACAAGGACACGAACACTGAAGCTTTCTTT.

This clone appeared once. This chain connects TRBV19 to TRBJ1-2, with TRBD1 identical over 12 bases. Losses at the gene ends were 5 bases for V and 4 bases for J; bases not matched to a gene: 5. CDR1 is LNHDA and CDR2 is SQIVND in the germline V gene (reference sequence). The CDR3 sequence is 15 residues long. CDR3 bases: TGTGCCAGTAGTCTCCGGGACAGGGGGCCCTATGGCTACACCTTC. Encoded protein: CASSLRDRGPYGYTF. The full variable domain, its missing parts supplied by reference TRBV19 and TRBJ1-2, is DGGITQSPKYLFRKEGQNVTLSCEQNLNHDAMYWYRQDPGQGLRLIYYSQIVNDFQKGDIAEGYSVSREKKESFPLTVTSAQKNPTAFYLCASSLRDRGPYGYTFGSGTRLTVV.

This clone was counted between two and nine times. DNA of the CDR3: TGTGCCAGCAGCTTGGTCCGGGAGAGGTTAGATACGCAGTATTTT. Its protein product is CASSLVRERLDTQYF. The chain links TRBV5-6 to TRBJ2-3, with a weak D call TRBD2 (6 bases). Trimming removed 0 bases from V and 5 bases from J, with 13 bases in between. Germline V gives CDR1 SGHDT, CDR2 YYEEEE. The CDR3 has 15 residues.

The CDR3 coding sequence is TGTGCCAGCAGCTCCCGGACAGGGTCGGGGCATGGCTACACCTTC. Protein: CASSSRTGSGHGYTF. The chain has TRBV7-2 and TRBJ1-2; 8 nucleotides line up with TRBD1. This CDR3 comprises 15 residues. V was pared by 4 bases and J by 6 bases, with 10 bases of the junction left unmatched. The V gene's germline CDR1 is SGHTA and CDR2 FQGNSA. The full variable domain, completed using reference TRBV7-2 and TRBJ1-2, is GAGVSQSPSNKVTEKGKDVELRCDPISGHTALYWYRQSLGQGLEFLIYFQGNSAPDKSGLPSDRFSAERTGGSVSTLTIQRTQQEDSAVYLCASSSRTGSGHGYTFGSGTRLTVV.

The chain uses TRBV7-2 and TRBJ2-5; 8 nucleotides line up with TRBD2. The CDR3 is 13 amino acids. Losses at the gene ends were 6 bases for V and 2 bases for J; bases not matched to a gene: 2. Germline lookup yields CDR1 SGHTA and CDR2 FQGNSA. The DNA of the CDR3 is TGTGCCAGCAGGACGGGGGGGCAAGAGACCCAGTACTTC. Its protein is CASRTGGQETQYF.

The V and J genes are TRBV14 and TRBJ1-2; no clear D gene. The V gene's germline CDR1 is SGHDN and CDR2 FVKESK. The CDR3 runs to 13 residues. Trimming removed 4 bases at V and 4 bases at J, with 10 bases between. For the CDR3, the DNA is TGTGCCAGCAGCCGTGGCGGGTTCTATGGCTACACCTTC. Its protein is CASSRGGFYGYTF.

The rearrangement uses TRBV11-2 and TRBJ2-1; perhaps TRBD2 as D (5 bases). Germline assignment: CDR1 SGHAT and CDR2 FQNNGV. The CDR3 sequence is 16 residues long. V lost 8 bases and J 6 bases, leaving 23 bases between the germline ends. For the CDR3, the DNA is TGTGCCAGCCGCCTTCTCCGGGGAAAGGAGGCCAATGAGCAGTTCTTC. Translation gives CASRLLRGKEANEQFF. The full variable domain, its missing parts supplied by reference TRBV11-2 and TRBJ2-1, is EAGVAQSPRYKIIEKRQSVAFWCNPISGHATLYWYQQILGQGPKLLIQFQNNGVVDDSQLPKDRFSAERLKGVDSTLKIQPAKLEDSAVYLCASRLLRGKEANEQFFGPGTRLTVL.

CDR3 in amino acids: CASSITSLGSDTQYF. In DNA, the CDR3 is TGTGCCAGCAGCATCACTAGCTTAGGGTCAGATACGCAGTATTTT. The chain carries TRBV9 and TRBJ2-3; TRBD2 might be the D (6 bases). The CDR3 runs 15 residues. V was clipped by 4 bases and J by 4 bases, with 16 bases between them. Germline CDR1 reads SGDLS; CDR2 reads YYNGEE.

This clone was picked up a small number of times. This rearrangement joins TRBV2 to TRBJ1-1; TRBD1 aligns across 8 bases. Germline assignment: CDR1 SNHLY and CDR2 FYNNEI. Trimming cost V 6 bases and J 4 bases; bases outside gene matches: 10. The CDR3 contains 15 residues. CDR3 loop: CASREFPGGTTEAFF. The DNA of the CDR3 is TGTGCCAGCAGGGAATTTCCAGGGGGCACCACTGAAGCTTTCTTT.

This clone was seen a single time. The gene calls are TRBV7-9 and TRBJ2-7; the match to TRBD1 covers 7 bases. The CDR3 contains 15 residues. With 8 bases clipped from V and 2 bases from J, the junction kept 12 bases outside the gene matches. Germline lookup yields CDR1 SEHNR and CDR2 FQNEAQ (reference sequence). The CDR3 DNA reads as TGTGCCAGCTCGAAGACAGGGTCGACCCCCTACGAGCAGTACTTC. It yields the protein CASSKTGSTPYEQYF.

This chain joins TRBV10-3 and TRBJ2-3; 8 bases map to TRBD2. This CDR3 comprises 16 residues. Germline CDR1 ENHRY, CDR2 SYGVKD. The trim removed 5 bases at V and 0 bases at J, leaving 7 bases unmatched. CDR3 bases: TGTGCCATCAGTCAGACTAGCGTCATTAGCACAGATACGCAGTATTTT. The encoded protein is CAISQTSVISTDTQYF.

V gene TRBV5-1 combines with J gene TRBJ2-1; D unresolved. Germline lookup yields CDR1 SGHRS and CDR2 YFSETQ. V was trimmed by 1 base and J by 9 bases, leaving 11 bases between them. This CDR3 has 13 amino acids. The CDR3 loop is CASSLSGRLEQFF. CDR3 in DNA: TGCGCCAGCAGCTTGTCGGGCCGCCTTGAGCAGTTCTTC. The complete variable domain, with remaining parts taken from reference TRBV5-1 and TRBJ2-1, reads KAGVTQTPRYLIKTRGQQVTLSCSPISGHRSVSWYQQTPGQGLQFLFEYFSETQRNKGNFPGRFSGRQFSNSRSEMNVSTLELGDSALYLCASSLSGRLEQFFGPGTRLTVL.